A selection of T cell receptor beta chains follows, all from one sample in a study of blood T cells in healthy people across ages. TCRdb used MiXCR to reprocess the 5' RACE reads, holding one entry per CDR3 protein. This table holds hundreds of thousands of distinct CDR3 sequences, roughly half found once. Specimen: blood. The receptors derive from a man between 60 and 75 years old in good health. Both conserved end residues are part of each CDR3. The D gene is left open where the match is weak. Rows give clone size only sometimes, using once, few, many, or a class for an expanded clone.

TRBJ2-7 NA TRBD1 TRBV24-1 CATSPRTGNSYEQYF TGTGCCACCAGTCCTCGGACAGGCAACTCCTACGAGCAGTACTTC
TRBJ2-7 NA TRBD1 TRBV5-5 CASSFWPRQGHEQYF TGTGCCAGCAGCTTCTGGCCTCGACAGGGCCACGAGCAGTACTTC
TRBJ2-7 NA TRBD1 TRBV18 CASSPLQTGVYEQYF TGTGCCAGCTCACCACTACAGACAGGGGTCTACGAGCAGTACTTC
TRBJ2-5 many TRBD1 TRBV6-5 CASRKDRGRQETQYF TGTGCCAGCAGGAAGGACAGGGGAAGGCAAGAGACCCAGTACTTC
TRBJ2-7 many NA TRBV7-2 CASSVDSKYEQYF TGTGCCAGCAGCGTAGACTCTAAATACGAGCAGTACTTC
TRBJ2-1 NA TRBD2 TRBV20-1 CSPSPAASGTNEQFF TGCAGTCCATCACCCGCGGCTAGCGGGACCAATGAGCAGTTCTTC
TRBJ2-1 NA NA TRBV20-1 CSARDATRGEQFF TGCAGTGCTAGAGATGCGACCCGTGGGGAGCAGTTCTTC
TRBJ2-3 few NA TRBV29-1 CSVEVPPSTQYF TGCAGCGTTGAAGTCCCCCCGAGTACGCAGTATTTT
TRBJ1-2 NA NA TRBV24-1 CATSDEGPYGYTF TGTGCCACCAGTGATGAGGGACCCTATGGCTACACCTTC
TRBJ1-2 NA NA TRBV25-1 CASSELTGYDCTF TGTGCCAGCAGTGAATTGACAGGCTATGACTGCACCTTC
TRBJ2-5 few TRBD2 TRBV7-2 CASSLGLAGGPGETQYF TGTGCCAGCAGCTTAGGACTAGCGGGAGGGCCGGGAGAGACCCAGTACTTC
TRBJ2-7 once NA TRBV20-1 CSARPLSHSYEQYF TGCAGTGCTAGGCCCCTTAGCCACTCCTACGAGCAGTACTTC
TRBJ2-7 once TRBD2 TRBV7-2 CASSLAASGANNEQYF TGTGCCAGCAGCTTAGCGGCTAGCGGAGCCAACAATGAGCAGTACTTC
TRBJ2-1 NA TRBD2 TRBV20-1 CSAHPGTSGTGEQFF TGCAGTGCCCATCCCGGGACTAGCGGGACGGGTGAGCAGTTCTTC
TRBJ2-1 NA TRBD2 TRBV6-2/TRBV6-3 CASSLTGTSGRLSNEQFF TGTGCCAGCAGTCTCACCGGGACTAGCGGGAGGTTGAGTAATGAGCAGTTCTTC
TRBJ2-1 NA TRBD2 TRBV6-2/TRBV6-3 CASVTSGSNEQFF TGTGCCAGCGTTACTAGCGGGAGTAATGAGCAGTTCTTC
TRBJ2-7 NA TRBD2 TRBV29-1 CSVVAGAPYEQYF TGCAGCGTGGTAGCGGGAGCCCCATACGAGCAGTACTTC
TRBJ2-7 NA NA TRBV15 CAASRESGDSYEQYF TGTGCCGCCAGCAGAGAATCAGGGGACTCCTACGAGCAGTACTTC
TRBJ2-7 NA TRBD2 TRBV20-1 CSAFGGTSGYEQYF TGCAGTGCTTTCGGTGGGACTAGCGGGTACGAGCAGTACTTC
TRBJ2-7 NA NA TRBV6-6 CASAGGPYEQYF TGTGCCAGCGCCGGTGGGCCCTACGAGCAGTACTTC
TRBJ2-3 NA NA TRBV10-3 CAISESYSDTQYF TGTGCCATCAGTGAGTCATACTCAGATACGCAGTATTTT
TRBJ1-5 NA NA TRBV20-1 CSAMGGLGGSSQPQHF TGCAGTGCCATGGGGGGCCTAGGGGGATCGAGTCAGCCCCAGCATTTT
TRBJ2-7 NA TRBD2 TRBV7-2 CASSLGGLAANSYEQYF TGTGCCAGCAGCTTAGGGGGACTAGCGGCAAATTCCTACGAGCAGTACTTC
TRBJ1-6 once NA TRBV12-3/TRBV12-4 CASSLQGLGNSPLHF TGTGCCAGCAGTCTCCAGGGACTTGGGAATTCACCCCTCCACTTT
TRBJ2-1 few TRBD2 TRBV11-2 CASSLGLAGVEQFF TGTGCCAGCAGCTTAGGGCTAGCGGGAGTTGAGCAGTTCTTC
TRBJ1-4 NA NA TRBV7-3 CASSPRRGDQGNHEKLFF TGTGCCAGCAGCCCCCGAAGGGGGGACCAGGGAAATCATGAAAAACTGTTTTTT
TRBJ2-1 few TRBD2 TRBV7-9 CASAGLAGGSSYNEQFF TGTGCCAGCGCGGGACTAGCGGGAGGGAGCTCCTACAATGAGCAGTTCTTC
TRBJ1-2 few TRBD1 TRBV6-5 CASSPGQWDGYTF TGTGCCAGCAGCCCGGGACAGTGGGACGGCTACACCTTC
TRBJ2-7 few NA TRBV27 CASSLQGGYEQYF TGTGCCAGCAGTTTGCAGGGGGGGTACGAGCAGTACTTC
TRBJ1-2 once NA TRBV7-8 CASSSGQTRYGYTF TGTGCCAGCAGCTCAGGACAGACCCGCTATGGCTACACCTTC
TRBJ2-3 NA NA TRBV30 CAWSKAGPGGVDTQYF TGTGCCTGGAGTAAGGCGGGACCAGGGGGTGTTGATACGCAGTATTTT
TRBJ2-2 NA NA TRBV28 CASSFDRTNTGELFF TGTGCCAGCAGTTTCGACAGAACGAACACCGGGGAGCTGTTTTTT
TRBJ2-3 few TRBD2 TRBV7-2 CASSSMQHSGTSGTDTQYF TGTGCCAGCAGCTCCATGCAGCACAGCGGGACTAGCGGTACAGATACGCAGTATTTT
TRBJ2-1 NA TRBD1 TRBV6-2/TRBV6-3 CASSDRGVEQFF TGTGCCAGCAGTGACAGGGGAGTTGAGCAGTTCTTC
TRBJ2-7 few NA TRBV14 CASSRTGYMQYF TGTGCCAGCAGCCGAACAGGGTACATGCAGTACTTC
TRBJ2-7 many NA TRBV5-1 CASNPRGSNSYEQYF TGCGCCAGCAACCCAAGGGGATCAAACTCCTACGAGCAGTACTTC
TRBJ2-1 NA TRBD2 TRBV6-4 CASSAAGEGNEQFF TGTGCCAGCAGTGCGGCGGGAGAGGGAAATGAGCAGTTCTTC
TRBJ1-2 NA NA TRBV7-2 CASSLGRAYGYTF TGTGCCAGCAGCTTAGGCAGGGCCTATGGCTACACCTTC
TRBJ1-2 NA TRBD1 TRBV6-6 CASSNQGQGVYGYTF TGTGCCAGCAGTAATCAGGGACAGGGTGTCTATGGCTACACCTTC
TRBJ2-7 NA NA TRBV20-1 CSARGGAPYNEQYF TGCAGTGCTAGAGGGGGGGCCCCCTACAATGAGCAGTACTTC
TRBJ2-3 once NA TRBV20-1 CSARELRAQYF TGCAGTGCTAGAGAACTGAGGGCGCAGTATTTT
TRBJ2-4 once NA TRBV18 CASSQQAGDVAKNIQYF TGTGCCAGCTCACAACAGGCTGGGGACGTAGCCAAAAACATTCAGTACTTC
TRBJ1-2 many TRBD1 TRBV15 CATSRGQGTAGYTF TGTGCCACCAGCAGAGGACAGGGGACGGCTGGCTACACCTTC
TRBJ2-6 many NA TRBV28 CASSLPGAGANVLTF TGTGCCAGCAGTTTACCGGGGGCTGGGGCCAACGTCCTGACTTTC
TRBJ2-3 NA TRBD2 TRBV11-3 CASSLGSTSGASTDTQYF TGTGCCAGCAGCTTAGGCTCGACTAGCGGGGCTAGCACAGATACGCAGTATTTT
TRBJ2-1 NA TRBD2 TRBV7-9 CASSLGGSINEQFF TGTGCCAGCAGTTTGGGCGGGAGTATAAATGAGCAGTTCTTC
TRBJ2-1 NA TRBD2 TRBV20-1 CSAMTSGVGEQFF TGCAGTGCTATGACTAGCGGGGTTGGTGAGCAGTTCTTC
TRBJ2-1 NA NA TRBV5-1 CASSDLDSEFF TGCGCCAGCAGCGATCTAGATTCCGAGTTCTTC
TRBJ2-1 NA TRBD2 TRBV28 CASSAGTRVNEQFF TGTGCCAGCAGTGCCGGGACTAGGGTCAATGAGCAGTTCTTC
TRBJ2-3 NA NA TRBV2 CASSDRTTNTQYF TGTGCCAGCAGTGATCGGACCACGAATACGCAGTATTTT
TRBJ2-7 NA TRBD1 TRBV12-3/TRBV12-4 CASSSQGAVPYEQYF TGTGCCAGCAGTTCCCAGGGGGCGGTCCCCTACGAGCAGTACTTC
TRBJ1-2 NA TRBD1 TRBV29-1 CSVADRGPYGYTF TGCAGCGTAGCTGACAGGGGCCCCTATGGCTACACCTTC
TRBJ2-3 NA NA TRBV20-1 CSARDGASSTDTQYF TGCAGTGCTAGAGATGGGGCGTCGAGCACAGATACGCAGTATTTT
TRBJ2-4 NA NA TRBV20-1 CSARGVAKNIQYF TGCAGTGCTAGGGGGGTAGCCAAAAACATTCAGTACTTC
TRBJ1-2 NA NA TRBV28 CASSPSGPQYGYTF TGTGCCAGCAGTCCCTCGGGGCCCCAATATGGCTACACCTTC
TRBJ2-1 NA TRBD2 TRBV20-1 CSASRGRTSGGPFSDEQFF TGCAGTGCTAGTAGGGGACGGACTAGCGGGGGCCCCTTTTCGGATGAGCAGTTCTTC
TRBJ1-1 once TRBD1 TRBV7-2 CASSVHRGGTEAFF TGTGCCAGCAGCGTCCACAGGGGTGGGACTGAAGCTTTCTTT